The rows below give T cell receptor beta chains drawn from one sample of a study of regulatory dendritic cells for organ transplantation. Clones were read by immunoSEQ multiplex PCR, and TCRdb kept only the in-frame ones, dropping some. The sample records more than 35,000 clones, 90% to 95% being singletons. The specimen sequenced was naive CD8+ T cells from blood. All receptors derive from a human donor in good health. The CDR3 runs from the conserved cysteine through the conserved F or W. The D gene is left open where the match is weak. Only part of the rows carry a size: once, few, many, or a class if the clone is expanded.

v_call: TRBV27
j_call: TRBJ2-1
d_call: TRBD2
clone_size: -
cdr3_aa: CASMEFSGGAYNEQFF
cdr3_nt: TGTGCCAGTATGGAATTCAGCGGGGGAGCATACAATGAGCAGTTCTTC

v_call: TRBV10-1
j_call: TRBJ2-3
d_call: -
clone_size: -
cdr3_aa: CAKTPGRTDTQYF
cdr3_nt: TGCGCCAAGACCCCGGGCCGCACAGATACGCAGTATTTT

v_call: TRBV7-9
j_call: TRBJ2-1
d_call: -
clone_size: -
cdr3_aa: CASSLEGQGNNEQFF
cdr3_nt: TGTGCCAGCAGCTTAGAAGGTCAGGGCAACAATGAGCAGTTCTTC

v_call: TRBV27
j_call: TRBJ1-5
d_call: -
clone_size: -
cdr3_aa: CATSVRTGSNQPQHF
cdr3_nt: TGTGCCACCTCTGTCCGGACCGGGAGCAATCAGCCCCAGCATTTT

v_call: TRBV7-9
j_call: TRBJ2-2
d_call: -
clone_size: -
cdr3_aa: CASSDAIMTFTGELFF
cdr3_nt: TGTGCCAGCAGCGATGCTATTATGACCTTCACCGGGGAGCTGTTTTTT

v_call: TRBV7-9
j_call: TRBJ1-2
d_call: -
clone_size: -
cdr3_aa: CASSSIRTEPYGYTF
cdr3_nt: TGTGCCAGCAGCTCAATTAGGACAGAACCATATGGCTACACCTTC

v_call: TRBV4-3
j_call: TRBJ2-6
d_call: -
clone_size: -
cdr3_aa: CASSPYRDGISGANVLTF
cdr3_nt: TGCGCCAGCAGCCCCTACCGGGACGGGATCTCTGGGGCCAACGTCCTGACTTTC

v_call: TRBV28
j_call: TRBJ1-2
d_call: TRBD1
clone_size: -
cdr3_aa: CASSDRGSNYGYTF
cdr3_nt: TGTGCCAGCAGCGACAGGGGCTCGAACTATGGCTACACCTTC

v_call: TRBV4-1
j_call: TRBJ1-6
d_call: -
clone_size: -
cdr3_aa: CASSQQQGDIGSPLHF
cdr3_nt: TGCGCCAGCAGCCAACAACAGGGTGACATCGGCTCACCCCTCCACTTT

v_call: TRBV11-1
j_call: TRBJ1-6
d_call: -
clone_size: -
cdr3_aa: CASSPGLYNSPLHF
cdr3_nt: TGTGCCAGCAGCCCGGGACTGTATAATTCACCCCTCCACTTT

v_call: TRBV7-9
j_call: TRBJ2-5
d_call: TRBD1
clone_size: -
cdr3_aa: CASSLGAMAGGLETQYF
cdr3_nt: TGTGCCAGCAGCTTAGGCGCGATGGCAGGGGGCTTAGAGACCCAGTACTTC

v_call: TRBV5-1
j_call: TRBJ2-7
d_call: TRBD1
clone_size: -
cdr3_aa: CASSPTDRGSSYEQYF
cdr3_nt: TGCGCCAGCAGCCCTACCGACAGGGGAAGCTCCTACGAGCAGTACTTC

v_call: TRBV5-5
j_call: TRBJ1-2
d_call: -
clone_size: once
cdr3_aa: CASSLIGSNYGYTF
cdr3_nt: TGTGCCAGCAGCTTGATCGGGTCTAACTATGGCTACACCTTC

v_call: TRBV11-2
j_call: TRBJ2-2
d_call: TRBD2
clone_size: -
cdr3_aa: CASSLLPAGAHTGELFF
cdr3_nt: TGTGCCAGCAGCTTACTACCTGCGGGAGCCCACACCGGGGAGCTGTTTTTT

v_call: TRBV6-5
j_call: TRBJ2-3
d_call: -
clone_size: -
cdr3_aa: CASSRGLGTDTQYF
cdr3_nt: TGTGCCAGCAGTCGGGGGCTTGGCACAGATACGCAGTATTTT

v_call: TRBV19
j_call: TRBJ2-1
d_call: TRBD2
clone_size: -
cdr3_aa: CASSSGTSGRRGLYNEQFF
cdr3_nt: TGTGCCAGTAGTAGCGGGACTAGCGGGAGAAGGGGGCTCTACAATGAGCAGTTCTTC

v_call: TRBV28
j_call: TRBJ1-4
d_call: -
clone_size: -
cdr3_aa: CASRYTGRWNEKLFF
cdr3_nt: TGTGCCAGCAGGTATACAGGACGTTGGAATGAAAAACTGTTTTTT

v_call: TRBV29-1
j_call: TRBJ1-1
d_call: -
clone_size: -
cdr3_aa: CSVVKGATEAFF
cdr3_nt: TGCAGCGTTGTAAAGGGTGCGACTGAAGCTTTCTTT

v_call: TRBV29-1
j_call: TRBJ2-7
d_call: -
clone_size: -
cdr3_aa: CSVGDELTDYYEQYF
cdr3_nt: TGCAGCGTTGGGGATGAACTGACAGATTACTACGAGCAGTACTTC

v_call: TRBV27
j_call: TRBJ2-3
d_call: -
clone_size: -
cdr3_aa: CASSSLSRPDTQYF
cdr3_nt: TGTGCCAGCAGTTCTTTATCGAGACCAGATACGCAGTATTTT

v_call: TRBV4-2
j_call: TRBJ2-1
d_call: -
clone_size: -
cdr3_aa: CASSQGMHAYEQFF
cdr3_nt: TGTGCCAGCAGCCAAGGTATGCATGCCTATGAGCAGTTCTTC

v_call: TRBV27
j_call: TRBJ2-7
d_call: -
clone_size: once
cdr3_aa: CASSLLGQLYEQYF
cdr3_nt: TGTGCCAGCAGTTTATTAGGACAGTTGTACGAGCAGTACTTC

v_call: TRBV7-9
j_call: TRBJ2-6
d_call: -
clone_size: -
cdr3_aa: CASSLGQAASGANVLTF
cdr3_nt: TGTGCCAGCAGCTTAGGTCAGGCGGCCTCTGGGGCCAACGTCCTGACTTTC

v_call: TRBV27
j_call: TRBJ2-1
d_call: -
clone_size: -
cdr3_aa: CASSLNLGFSSYNEQFF
cdr3_nt: TGTGCCAGCAGTTTGAATTTGGGGTTTAGCTCCTACAATGAGCAGTTCTTC

v_call: TRBV27
j_call: TRBJ1-1
d_call: -
clone_size: -
cdr3_aa: CASSLLGMNTEAFF
cdr3_nt: TGTGCCAGCAGTTTACTTGGAATGAACACTGAAGCTTTCTTT

v_call: TRBV12-5
j_call: TRBJ1-2
d_call: -
clone_size: once
cdr3_aa: CASDSRGDYGYTF
cdr3_nt: TGTGCTAGTGATTCCAGGGGAGACTATGGCTACACCTTC

v_call: TRBV2
j_call: TRBJ1-2
d_call: TRBD1
clone_size: -
cdr3_aa: CASSEWDRDSNYGYTF
cdr3_nt: TGTGCCAGCAGTGAATGGGACAGAGATTCTAACTATGGCTACACCTTC

v_call: TRBV27
j_call: TRBJ1-6
d_call: TRBD1
clone_size: -
cdr3_aa: CASRKTGQSSYNSPLHF
cdr3_nt: TGTGCCAGCAGGAAAACGGGACAGAGCTCCTATAATTCACCCCTCCACTTT

v_call: TRBV28
j_call: TRBJ2-5
d_call: -
clone_size: -
cdr3_aa: CASSRGFGETQYF
cdr3_nt: TGTGCCAGCAGTCGGGGGTTTGGTGAGACCCAGTACTTC